This TCR beta chain was captured by sequencing in a study of blood T cell repertoires in COVID-19. Study overall: The United States, Italy and Spain were the sources of the acute and convalescent COVID-19 samples. From T cells, B-cell-depleted T cells, or PBMCs came the material, which was cDNA or gDNA.

As originally analysed: Estimated nucleated cell counts came from reference gene primer amplification. Method: immunoSEQ multiplex PCR; TCRdb's copy keeps in-frame clones and lacks some. That table is the source of V, J and clone size, and D and trimming were worked out from the DNA. The sample lists some 260,000 clones; approximately 90% were seen once. V gave up 5 bases and J gave up 7 bases, with 12 bases separating them. This CDR3 contains 12 residues. Material for sequencing was peripheral blood. This sequence originates from a woman in her thirties or forties who had recovered from COVID-19. V is TRBV12-3 or TRBV12-4 and J is TRBJ2-7, with D maybe TRBD1 (5 bases). The CDR3 DNA reads as TGTGCCAGCAGTCCCAGGGTGGGGGAGCAGTACTTC. Amino acid sequence: CASSPRVGEQYF.